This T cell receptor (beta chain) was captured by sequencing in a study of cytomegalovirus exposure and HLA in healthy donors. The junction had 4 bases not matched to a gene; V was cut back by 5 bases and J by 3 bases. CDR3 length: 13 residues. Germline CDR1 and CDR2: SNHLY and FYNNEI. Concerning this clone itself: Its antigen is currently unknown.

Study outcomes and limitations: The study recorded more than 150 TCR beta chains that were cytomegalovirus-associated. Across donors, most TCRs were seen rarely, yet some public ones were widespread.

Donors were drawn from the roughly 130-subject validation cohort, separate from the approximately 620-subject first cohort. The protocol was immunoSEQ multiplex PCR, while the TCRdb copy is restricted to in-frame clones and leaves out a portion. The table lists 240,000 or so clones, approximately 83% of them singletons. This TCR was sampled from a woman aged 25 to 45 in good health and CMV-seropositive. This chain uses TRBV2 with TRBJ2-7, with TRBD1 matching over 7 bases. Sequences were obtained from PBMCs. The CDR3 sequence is CASSKQGIYEQYF. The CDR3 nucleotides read TGTGCCAGCAGTAAACAGGGGATCTACGAGCAGTACTTC.